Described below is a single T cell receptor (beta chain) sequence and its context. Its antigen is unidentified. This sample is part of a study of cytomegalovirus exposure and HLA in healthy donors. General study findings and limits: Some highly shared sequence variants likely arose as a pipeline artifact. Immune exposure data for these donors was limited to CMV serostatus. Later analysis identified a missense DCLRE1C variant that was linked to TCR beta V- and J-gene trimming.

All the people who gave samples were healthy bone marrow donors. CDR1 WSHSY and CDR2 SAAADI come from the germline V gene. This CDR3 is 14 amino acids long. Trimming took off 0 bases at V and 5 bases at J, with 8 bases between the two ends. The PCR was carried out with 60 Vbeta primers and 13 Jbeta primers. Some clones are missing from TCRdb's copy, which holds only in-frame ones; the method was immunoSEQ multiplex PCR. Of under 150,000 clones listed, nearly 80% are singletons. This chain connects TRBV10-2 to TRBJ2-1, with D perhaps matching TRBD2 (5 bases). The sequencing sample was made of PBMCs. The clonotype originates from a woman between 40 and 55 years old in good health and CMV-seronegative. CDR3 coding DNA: TGCGCCAGCAGTGAGTCCCTACTAGACAATGAGCAGTTCTTC. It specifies CASSESLLDNEQFF.